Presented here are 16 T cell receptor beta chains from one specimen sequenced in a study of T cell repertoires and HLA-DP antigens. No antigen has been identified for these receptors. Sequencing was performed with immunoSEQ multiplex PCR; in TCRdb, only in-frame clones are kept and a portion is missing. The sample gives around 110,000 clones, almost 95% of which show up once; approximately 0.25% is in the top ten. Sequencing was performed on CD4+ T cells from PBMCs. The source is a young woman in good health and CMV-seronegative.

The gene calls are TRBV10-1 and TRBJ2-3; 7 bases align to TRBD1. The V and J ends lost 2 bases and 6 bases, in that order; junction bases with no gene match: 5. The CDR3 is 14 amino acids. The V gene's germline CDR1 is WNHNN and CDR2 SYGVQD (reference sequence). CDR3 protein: CASSEHRGLDTQYF. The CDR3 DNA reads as TGCGCCAGCAGTGAGCACAGGGGTTTGGATACGCAGTATTTT.

CDR3 coding DNA: TGTGCCAGTAGTATAGTGTGGGGGTTCAGCAATCAGCCCCAGCATTTT. Translated, it gives CASSIVWGFSNQPQHF. The chain employs TRBV19 and TRBJ1-5, with a tentative D call TRBD1 (5 bases). CDR3 length equals 16 residues. The germline V gene encodes CDR1 LNHDA and CDR2 SQIVND (reference sequence). V was pared by 1 base and J by 1 base, with 11 bases between.

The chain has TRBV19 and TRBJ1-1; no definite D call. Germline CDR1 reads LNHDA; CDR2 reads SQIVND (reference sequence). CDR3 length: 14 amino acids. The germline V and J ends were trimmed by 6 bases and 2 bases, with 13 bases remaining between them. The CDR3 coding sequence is TGTGCCAGTAGCGATCCCGGGCATAACACTGAAGCTTTCTTT. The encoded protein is CASSDPGHNTEAFF.

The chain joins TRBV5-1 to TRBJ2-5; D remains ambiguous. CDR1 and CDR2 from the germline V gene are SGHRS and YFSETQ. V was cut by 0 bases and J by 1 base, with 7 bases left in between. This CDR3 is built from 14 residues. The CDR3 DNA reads TGCGCCAGCAGCTTGGGACCCCCCCAAGAGACCCAGTACTTC. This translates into CASSLGPPQETQYF.

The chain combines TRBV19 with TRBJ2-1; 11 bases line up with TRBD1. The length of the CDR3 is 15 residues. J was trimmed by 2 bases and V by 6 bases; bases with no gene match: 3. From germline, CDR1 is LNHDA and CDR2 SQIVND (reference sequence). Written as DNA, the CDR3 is TGTGCCAGTAGCAGGACAGGGGGCACCTACAATGAGCAGTTCTTC. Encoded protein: CASSRTGGTYNEQFF.

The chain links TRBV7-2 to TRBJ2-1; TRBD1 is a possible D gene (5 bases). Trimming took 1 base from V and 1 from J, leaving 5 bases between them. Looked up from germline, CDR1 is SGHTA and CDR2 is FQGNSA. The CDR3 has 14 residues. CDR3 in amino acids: CASSLEGSYNEQFF. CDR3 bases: TGTGCCAGCAGCTTAGAGGGGTCCTACAATGAGCAGTTCTTC.

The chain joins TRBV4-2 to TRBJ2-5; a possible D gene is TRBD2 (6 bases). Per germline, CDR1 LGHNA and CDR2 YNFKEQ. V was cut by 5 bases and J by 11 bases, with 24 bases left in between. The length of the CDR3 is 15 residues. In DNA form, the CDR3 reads TGTGCCAGCAGCACCCTACGGGAGAGCTCTCGGGAGCAGTACTTC. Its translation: CASSTLRESSREQYF.

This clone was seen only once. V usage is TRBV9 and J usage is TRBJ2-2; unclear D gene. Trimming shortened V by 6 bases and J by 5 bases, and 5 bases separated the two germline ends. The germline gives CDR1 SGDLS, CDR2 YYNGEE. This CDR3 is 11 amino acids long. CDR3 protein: CASTLTGELFF. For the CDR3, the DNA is TGTGCCAGCACCCTAACCGGGGAGCTGTTTTTT.

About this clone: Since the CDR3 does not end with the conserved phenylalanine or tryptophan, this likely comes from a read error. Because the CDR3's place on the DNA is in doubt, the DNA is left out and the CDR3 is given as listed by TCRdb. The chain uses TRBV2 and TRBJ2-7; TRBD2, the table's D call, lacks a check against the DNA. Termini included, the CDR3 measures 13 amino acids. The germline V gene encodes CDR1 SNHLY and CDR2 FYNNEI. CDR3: CASSAETSGGPTL.

The CDR3 region is CASSRQGGDEQYV. In nucleotides, the CDR3 is TGTGCCAGCAGCCGACAGGGGGGAGACGAGCAGTACGTC. The rearrangement uses TRBV7-2 and TRBJ2-7, with TRBD1 identical over 9 bases. V shed 5 bases and J 5 bases; nucleotides not matched to a gene: 4. This CDR3 region has 13 residues. Germline V gene data show CDR1 as SGHTA and CDR2 as FQGNSA.

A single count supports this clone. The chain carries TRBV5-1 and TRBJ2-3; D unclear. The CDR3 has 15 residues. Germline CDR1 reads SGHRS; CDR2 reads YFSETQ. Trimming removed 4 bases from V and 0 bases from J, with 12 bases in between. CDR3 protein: CASSLLSPSTDTQYF. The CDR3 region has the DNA TGCGCCAGCAGCCTGCTCAGTCCTAGCACAGATACGCAGTATTTT.

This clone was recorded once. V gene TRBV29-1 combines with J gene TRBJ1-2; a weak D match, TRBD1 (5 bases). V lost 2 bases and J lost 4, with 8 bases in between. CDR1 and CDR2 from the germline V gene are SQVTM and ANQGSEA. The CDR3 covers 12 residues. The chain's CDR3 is CSVEQGTYGYTF. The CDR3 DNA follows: TGCAGCGTTGAACAGGGAACCTATGGCTACACCTTC.

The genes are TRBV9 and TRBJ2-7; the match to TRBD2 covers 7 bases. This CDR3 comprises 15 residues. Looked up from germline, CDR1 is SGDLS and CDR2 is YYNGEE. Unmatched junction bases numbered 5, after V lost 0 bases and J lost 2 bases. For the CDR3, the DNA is TGTGCCAGCAGCGTAGTTCGGGGGAGGGCCTACGAGCAGTACTTC. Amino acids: CASSVVRGRAYEQYF.

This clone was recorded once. CDR3: CASSLDPGTGELFF. The CDR3 nucleotides are TGTGCCAGCAGCTTGGATCCGGGGACCGGGGAGCTGTTTTTT. The J gene is TRBJ2-2, the V gene TRBV5-4, with D tentatively TRBD2 (5 bases). V dropped 0 bases and J dropped 5 bases, with 8 bases sitting between them. The CDR3 consists of 14 residues. Germline V gives CDR1 SGHNT, CDR2 YYREEE (reference sequence).

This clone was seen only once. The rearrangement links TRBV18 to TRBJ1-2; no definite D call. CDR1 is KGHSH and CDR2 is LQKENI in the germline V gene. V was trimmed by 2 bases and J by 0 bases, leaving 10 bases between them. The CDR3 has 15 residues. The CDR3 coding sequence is TGTGCCAGCTCACCAGAGGCCGAAGCTAACTATGGCTACACCTTC. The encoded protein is CASSPEAEANYGYTF.

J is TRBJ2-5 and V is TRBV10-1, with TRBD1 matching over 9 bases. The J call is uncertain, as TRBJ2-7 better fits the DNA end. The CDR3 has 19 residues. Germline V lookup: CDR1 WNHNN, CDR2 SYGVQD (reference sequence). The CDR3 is CAMQPPSGQGFPFSYEQYF. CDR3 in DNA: TGCGCCATGCAGCCCCCATCGGGACAGGGCTTTCCCTTCTCCTACGAGCAGTACTTC.